A selection of T cell receptor beta chains follows, all from one sample in a study of blood T cell repertoires in COVID-19. Sequencing used immunoSEQ multiplex PCR; TCRdb keeps in-frame clones, though not all of them. The sample shows 100,000 to 150,000 clones, approximately 90% of them seen only once. Sequenced sample: peripheral blood. The receptors come from a man between 60 and 75 years old with COVID-19, enrolled during active disease. CDR3s include the opening cysteine and the closing phenylalanine or tryptophan. The D gene is left open where the match is weak. The size of a clone is reported for some rows only, either as once, few or many, or as a class for expanded clones.

-	TRBV5-1	TRBJ2-3	TRBD2	CASSLASGGQEAF	TGCGCCAGCAGCTTAGCTAGCGGGGGCCAAGAAGCTTTT
-	TRBV29-1	TRBJ2-1	-	CSVGLGAYEQFF	TGCAGCGTTGGATTGGGGGCCTATGAGCAGTTCTTC
-	TRBV12-3/TRBV12-4	TRBJ2-5	-	CASTVDTQETQYF	TGTGCCAGCACCGTGGACACCCAAGAGACCCAGTACTTC
-	TRBV9	TRBJ2-2	TRBD2	CASKPSGGGELFF	TGTGCCAGCAAGCCTAGCGGAGGGGGGGAGCTGTTTTTT
-	TRBV7-3	TRBJ2-3	-	CASSAIGGRTDTQYF	TGTGCCAGCAGCGCCATCGGGGGGCGGACAGATACGCAGTATTTT
-	TRBV6-5	TRBJ2-1	-	CASSYFRGAYNEQFF	TGTGCCAGCAGTTACTTCCGGGGGGCGTACAATGAGCAGTTCTTC
-	TRBV2	TRBJ2-4	-	CASTSQGNIQYF	TGTGCCAGCACAAGCCAGGGAAACATTCAGTACTTC
once	TRBV6-5	TRBJ2-3	-	CATRQTGRTDTQYF	TGTGCCACGAGACAGACGGGGAGGACAGATACGCAGTATTTT
-	TRBV27	TRBJ1-6	TRBD1	CASSLALGTGYGPLHF	TGTGCCAGCAGTTTGGCGCTTGGGACAGGCTATGGACCCCTCCACTTT
-	TRBV19	TRBJ2-1	TRBD2	CASSIDGGASYNEQFF	TGTGCCAGTAGTATAGACGGGGGGGCTTCCTACAATGAGCAGTTCTTC
once	TRBV5-4	TRBJ2-7	-	CASRPDTAYEQYF	TGTGCCAGCAGACCCGACACCGCCTACGAGCAGTACTTC
-	TRBV3-1/TRBV3-2	TRBJ2-7	-	CASSFRRRLTYEQYF	TGTGCCAGCAGCTTTAGACGGCGGCTAACCTACGAGCAGTACTTC
-	TRBV5-1	TRBJ2-1	-	CASSSTAGQLAGNEQFF	TGCGCCAGCAGCTCGACAGCCGGACAATTAGCCGGCAATGAGCAGTTCTTC
-	TRBV7-3	TRBJ2-1	TRBD1	CASSLTRDRDNEQFF	TGTGCCAGCAGCTTAACCAGGGACAGAGACAATGAGCAGTTCTTC
-	TRBV3-1/TRBV3-2	TRBJ2-4	TRBD2	CASSTTSGGAKNIQYF	TGTGCCAGCAGCACGACTAGCGGGGGGGCGAAGAACATTCAGTACTTC
-	TRBV6-5	TRBJ1-2	-	CASMEITYGYTF	TGTGCCAGCATGGAGATAACCTATGGCTACACCTTC
few	TRBV3-1/TRBV3-2	TRBJ2-7	TRBD2	CASSPRTSKLYF	TGTGCCAGCAGCCCTCGGACTAGCAAACTTTACTTC
-	TRBV29-1	TRBJ2-3	-	CSVVEAGGTDTQYF	TGCAGCGTTGTAGAAGCGGGTGGCACAGATACGCAGTATTTT
-	TRBV7-2	TRBJ1-4	TRBD1	CASRHRTGPNEKLFF	TGTGCCAGCAGACACCGGACAGGACCTAATGAAAAACTGTTTTTT
-	TRBV29-1	TRBJ1-1	-	CSVGGRPGDTEAFF	TGCAGCGTTGGCGGCCGACCAGGGGACACTGAAGCTTTCTTT
-	TRBV2	TRBJ1-4	-	CASTPFGGGNEKLFF	TGTGCCAGCACCCCTTTCGGGGGGGGGAATGAAAAACTGTTTTTT
-	TRBV11-3	TRBJ2-1	-	CASSLGQTRRHEQFF	TGTGCCAGCAGCTTAGGCCAGACTAGGAGGCATGAGCAGTTCTTC
-	TRBV3-1/TRBV3-2	TRBJ2-3	-	CASSQVLSGFRADTQYF	TGTGCCAGCAGCCAAGTTTTATCGGGATTTAGGGCAGATACGCAGTATTTT
few	TRBV24-1	TRBJ2-5	-	CATSDPSLTGQETQYF	TGTGCCACCAGTGATCCCTCATTGACAGGACAAGAGACCCAGTACTTC
-	TRBV7-9	TRBJ2-1	TRBD2	CASSLFGGASYNEQFF	TGTGCCAGCAGCCTGTTCGGGGGGGCGTCCTACAATGAGCAGTTCTTC
-	TRBV11-2	TRBJ2-7	-	CASSSLDRPNEQYF	TGTGCCAGCAGCTCACTGGACAGACCCAACGAGCAGTACTTC
once	TRBV7-3	TRBJ2-1	TRBD2	CASSFHSGGSYNEQFF	TGTGCCAGCAGCTTTCATAGCGGGGGCTCCTACAATGAGCAGTTCTTC
-	TRBV4-1	TRBJ2-2	-	CASTPGWNGELFF	TGCGCCAGCACCCCAGGGTGGAACGGGGAGCTGTTTTTT
-	TRBV23-1	TRBJ1-2	-	CASSQYAGRRYGYTF	TGCGCCAGCAGTCAATACGCAGGGAGGAGGTATGGCTACACCTTC
-	TRBV5-4	TRBJ1-1	TRBD1	CASSLVGQKMNTEAFF	TGTGCCAGCAGCTTGGTGGGACAGAAGATGAACACTGAAGCTTTCTTT
-	TRBV11-2	TRBJ2-7	TRBD1	CASSLVGQGHTYEQYF	TGTGCCAGCAGCTTGGTCGGACAGGGCCATACCTACGAGCAGTACTTC
-	TRBV28	TRBJ1-3	TRBD1	CASSSGDSRNTIYF	TGTGCCAGCAGTTCCGGGGACAGCAGAAACACCATATATTTT
-	TRBV6-5	TRBJ1-2	-	CASIPDTYGYTF	TGTGCCAGCATTCCCGACACCTATGGCTACACCTTC
once	TRBV6-6	TRBJ1-2	TRBD1	CASTNLRDRDGYTF	TGTGCCAGCACCAACCTAAGGGACAGGGATGGCTACACCTTC
-	TRBV9	TRBJ2-1	TRBD2	CASSVVVSGGAGEQFF	TGTGCCAGCAGCGTAGTTGTTAGCGGGGGGGCTGGTGAGCAGTTCTTC
-	TRBV7-2	TRBJ2-1	-	CASSLDSSPYNEQFF	TGTGCCAGCAGCTTGGACTCTTCCCCCTACAATGAGCAGTTCTTC
-	TRBV10-3	TRBJ2-2	TRBD2	CASETSGANTGELFF	TGTGCCAGCGAGACTAGCGGAGCGAACACCGGGGAGCTGTTTTTT
-	TRBV28	TRBJ1-2	-	CASNLLWPHSGYTF	TGTGCCAGCAACCTCCTTTGGCCACACAGCGGCTACACCTTC
-	TRBV5-8	TRBJ2-1	TRBD1	CASSFTRVGQGVNEQFF	TGTGCCAGCAGCTTTACCAGAGTCGGACAGGGAGTCAATGAGCAGTTCTTC
-	TRBV28	TRBJ1-4	TRBD1	CASSTINRGGNEKLFF	TGTGCCAGCAGTACAATTAACAGGGGAGGAAATGAAAAACTGTTTTTT
-	TRBV6-5	TRBJ1-1	TRBD1	CASRGQGAGNTEAFF	TGTGCCAGCAGGGGTCAGGGGGCCGGAAACACTGAAGCTTTCTTT
-	TRBV7-2	TRBJ1-2	-	CASSSYVPGKGYTF	TGTGCCAGCAGCTCCTACGTCCCAGGGAAGGGCTACACCTTC
-	TRBV4-1	TRBJ2-5	TRBD1	CASSLEQGETQYF	TGCGCCAGCAGCCTGGAACAGGGGGAGACCCAGTACTTC
-	TRBV19	TRBJ1-2	-	CASHPTGIDGYTF	TGTGCCAGTCATCCCACAGGGATCGATGGCTACACCTTC
-	TRBV6-1	TRBJ2-3	-	CASSEQITDTQYF	TGTGCCAGCAGTGAGCAGATCACAGATACGCAGTATTTT
-	TRBV18	TRBJ1-1	-	CASSTNDRSEAFF	TGTGCCAGCTCAACAAATGACAGGTCTGAAGCTTTCTTT
-	TRBV12-3/TRBV12-4	TRBJ1-2	-	CASSRAYGYTF	TGTGCCAGCAGCAGGGCCTATGGCTACACCTTC
-	TRBV30	TRBJ2-5	-	CAWSLLGGETQYF	TGTGCCTGGAGCCTTCTAGGCGGAGAGACCCAGTACTTC
-	TRBV10-2	TRBJ1-1	-	CASRQVGETEAFF	TGCGCCAGCAGGCAGGTGGGTGAAACTGAAGCTTTCTTT
-	TRBV29-1	TRBJ1-2	-	CSVTGSYGVGYTF	TGCAGCGTTACAGGGTCCTACGGGGTCGGCTACACCTTC
-	TRBV5-1	TRBJ1-4	-	CASSLTGGDEKLFF	TGCGCCAGCAGCTTGACAGGCGGGGATGAAAAACTGTTTTTT